Here is one T cell receptor (beta chain) with its context. This specimen comes from a study of shared clonotypes between healthy human individuals. Selected positively for CCR7 and CD45RO-negative, naive CD8 cells excluded terminally differentiated effector memory CD45RA+ cells. Libraries were prepared by immunoSEQ multiplex PCR; TCRdb keeps only in-frame clonotypes and omits some of them. The repertoire holds about 2.1 million clones, with approximately 92% as singletons. The CDR3 totals 15 residues. CDR1 SNHLY and CDR2 FYNNEI come from the germline V gene. The J segment lost 5 bases and the V segment lost 2 bases, leaving 8 bases of the junction unmatched.

This rearrangement joins TRBV2 to TRBJ2-7, with TRBD2 identical over 8 bases. The source of this sequence is a man between 18 and 29 years old in good health. Some clones in this sample may be carry-over from other donors' samples. What was sequenced was naive CD8+ T cells from PBMCs. The CDR3 DNA reads as TGTGCCAGCAGTGAAAGGGGACTAGGAGCCGACGAGCAGTACTTC. Amino acid sequence: CASSERGLGADEQYF.